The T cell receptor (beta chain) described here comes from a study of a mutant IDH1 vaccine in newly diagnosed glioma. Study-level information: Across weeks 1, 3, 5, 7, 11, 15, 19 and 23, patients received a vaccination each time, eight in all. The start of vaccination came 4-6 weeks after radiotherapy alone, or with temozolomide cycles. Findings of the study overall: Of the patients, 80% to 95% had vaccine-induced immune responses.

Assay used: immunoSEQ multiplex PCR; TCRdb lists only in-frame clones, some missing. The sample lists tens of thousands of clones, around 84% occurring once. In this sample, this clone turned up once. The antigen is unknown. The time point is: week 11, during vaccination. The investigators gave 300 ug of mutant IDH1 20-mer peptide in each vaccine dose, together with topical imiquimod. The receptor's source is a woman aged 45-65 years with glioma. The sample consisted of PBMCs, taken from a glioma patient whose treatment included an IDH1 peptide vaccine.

The DNA of the CDR3 is TGTGCCAGCAGCCAAGGGGGATTGAGAGCTAACTATGGCTACACCTTC. Protein product: CASSQGGLRANYGYTF. The chain has TRBV5-4 and TRBJ1-2; perhaps TRBD1 as D (6 bases). The CDR3 contains 16 residues. In germline, CDR1 is SGHNT, CDR2 YYREEE (reference sequence). V was shortened by 4 bases and J by 0 bases, with 16 bases between the two germline ends.